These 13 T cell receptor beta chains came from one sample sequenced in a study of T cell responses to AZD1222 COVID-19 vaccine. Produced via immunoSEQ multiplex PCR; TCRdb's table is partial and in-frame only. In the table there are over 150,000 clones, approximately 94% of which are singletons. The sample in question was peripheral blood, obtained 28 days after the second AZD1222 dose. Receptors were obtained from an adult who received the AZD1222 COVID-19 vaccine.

The CDR3 reads CASGLSPRAPYEQYF. In DNA, the CDR3 is TGTGCTAGTGGTTTGTCGCCCAGGGCCCCCTACGAGCAGTACTTC. This chain joins TRBV12-5 and TRBJ2-7, with a weak D call TRBD1 (5 bases). The V gene's germline CDR1 is LGHNT and CDR2 FRNRAP. CDR3 length: 15 residues. V was cut by 2 bases and J by 2 bases, with 13 bases left in between.

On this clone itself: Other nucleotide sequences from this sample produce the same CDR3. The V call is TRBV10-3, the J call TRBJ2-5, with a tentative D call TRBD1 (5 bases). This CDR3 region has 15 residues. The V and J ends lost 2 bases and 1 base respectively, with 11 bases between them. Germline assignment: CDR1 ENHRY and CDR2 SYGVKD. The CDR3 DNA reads TGTGCCATCAGTGAGAGGGGTGGCGGCCAAGAGACCCAGTACTTC. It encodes CAISERGGGQETQYF.

CDR3 loop: CASIPGQAIYGYTF. CDR3 sequence (DNA): TGCGCCAGCATCCCGGGACAGGCGATATATGGCTACACCTTC. The rearrangement uses TRBV10-1 and TRBJ1-2; 8 bases fit TRBD1. The germline V gene encodes CDR1 WNHNN and CDR2 SYGVQD (reference sequence). This CDR3 spans 14 amino acids. The V and J ends lost 7 bases and 5 bases, in that order; junction bases with no gene match: 9.

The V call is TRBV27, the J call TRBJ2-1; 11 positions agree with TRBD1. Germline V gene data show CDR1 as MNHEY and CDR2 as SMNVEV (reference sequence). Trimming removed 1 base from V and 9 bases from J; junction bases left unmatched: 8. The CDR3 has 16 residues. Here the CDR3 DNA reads TGTGCCAGCAGTTTATATATGGGACAGGGGGTTGGTGAGCAGTTCTTC. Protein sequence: CASSLYMGQGVGEQFF.

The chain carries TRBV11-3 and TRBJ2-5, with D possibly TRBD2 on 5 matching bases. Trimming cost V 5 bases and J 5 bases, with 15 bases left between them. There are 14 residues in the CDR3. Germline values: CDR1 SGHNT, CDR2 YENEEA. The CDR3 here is CASSPQTRWETQYF. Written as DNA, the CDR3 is TGTGCCAGCAGCCCCCAAACTAGATGGGAGACCCAGTACTTC.

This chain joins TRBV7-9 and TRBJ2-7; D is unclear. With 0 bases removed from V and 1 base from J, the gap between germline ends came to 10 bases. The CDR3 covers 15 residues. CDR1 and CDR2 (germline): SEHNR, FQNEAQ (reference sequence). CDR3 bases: TGTGCCAGCAGCTTAGCGATATCCAGTTCCTACGAGCAGTACTTC. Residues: CASSLAISSSYEQYF.

The DNA for the CDR3 is TGCAGTGCTGGTGACAGGAATTCACCCCTCCACTTT. Its protein is CSAGDRNSPLHF. V is TRBV20-1 and J is TRBJ1-6; D is perhaps TRBD1 (6 bases). Germline loops: CDR1 DFQATT, CDR2 SNEGSKA (reference sequence). V was pared by 5 bases and J by 7 bases, with 9 bases between. The CDR3 extends over 12 amino acids.

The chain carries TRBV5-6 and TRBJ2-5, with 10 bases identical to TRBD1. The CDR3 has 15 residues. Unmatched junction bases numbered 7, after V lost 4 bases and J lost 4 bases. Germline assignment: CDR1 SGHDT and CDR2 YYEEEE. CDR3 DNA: TGTGCCAGCAGCGCGGGGACAGGGGATGGAGAGACCCAGTACTTC. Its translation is CASSAGTGDGETQYF. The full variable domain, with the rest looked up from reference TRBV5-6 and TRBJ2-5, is DAGVTQSPTHLIKTRGQQVTLRCSPKSGHDTVSWYQQALGQGPQFIFQYYEEEERQRGNFPDRFSGHQFPNYSSELNVNALLLGDSALYLCASSAGTGDGETQYFGPGTRLLVL.

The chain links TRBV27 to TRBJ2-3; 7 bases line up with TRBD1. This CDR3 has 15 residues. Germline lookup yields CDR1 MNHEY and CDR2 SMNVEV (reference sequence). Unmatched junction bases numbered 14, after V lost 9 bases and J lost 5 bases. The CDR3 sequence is CASNNRGWRGDTQYF. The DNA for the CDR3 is TGTGCCAGTAACAACAGGGGCTGGAGAGGAGATACGCAGTATTTT.

The CDR3 DNA is TGTGCCAGCAGCCAAGATTGGTCAGAAACTAACTATGGCTACACCTTC. Protein: CASSQDWSETNYGYTF. The chain recombines TRBV3-1 (or the pseudogene TRBV3-2) with TRBJ1-2; D remains unclear. CDR3 length: 16 residues. Germline assignment: CDR1 LGHDT and CDR2 YNNKEL (reference sequence). V was trimmed by 0 bases and J by 0 bases, leaving 11 bases between them.

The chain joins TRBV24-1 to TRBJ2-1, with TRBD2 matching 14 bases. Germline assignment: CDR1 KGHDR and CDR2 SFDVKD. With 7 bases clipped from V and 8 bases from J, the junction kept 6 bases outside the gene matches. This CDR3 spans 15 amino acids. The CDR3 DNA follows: TGTGCCACCAGGGGACTAGCGGGAGCGGTCCATGAGCAGTTCTTC. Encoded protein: CATRGLAGAVHEQFF.

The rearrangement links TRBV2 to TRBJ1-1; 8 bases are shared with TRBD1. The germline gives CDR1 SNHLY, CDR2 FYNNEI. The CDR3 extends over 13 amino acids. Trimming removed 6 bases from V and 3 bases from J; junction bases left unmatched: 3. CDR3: CASRRTGYTEAFF. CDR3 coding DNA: TGTGCCAGCAGACGGACAGGGTACACTGAAGCTTTCTTT.

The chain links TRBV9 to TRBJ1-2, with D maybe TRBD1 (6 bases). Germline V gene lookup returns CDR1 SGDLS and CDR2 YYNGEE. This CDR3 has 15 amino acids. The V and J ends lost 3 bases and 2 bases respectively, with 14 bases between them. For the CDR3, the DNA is TGTGCCAGCAGCGAGGGGGGAAGGGGGAACTATGGCTACACCTTC. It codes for CASSEGGRGNYGYTF.